Below, 5 T cell receptor beta chains from the same sample are listed, as sequenced in a study of control samples from healthy donors and cancer patients. TCRdb's table, derived via immunoSEQ multiplex PCR, lists solely in-frame clones and lacks some. The sample has approximately 90,000 clones, about 81% seen once. Sequenced: PBMCs. Receptor source: a man between 70 and 80 years old with lung cancer.

The V gene is TRBV7-7, the J gene TRBJ2-7, with D possibly being TRBD2 (6 bases). The CDR3 is made up of 13 amino acids. Germline CDR1 is SSHAT and CDR2 is FNYEAQ (reference sequence). V was pared by 4 bases and J by 6 bases, with 13 bases between. DNA of the CDR3: TGTGCCAGCAGCTCCGATGGGAGGACCGAGCAGTACTTC. Encoded protein: CASSSDGRTEQYF.

V is TRBV24-1 and J is TRBJ2-3, with D possibly TRBD1 on 5 matching bases. V lost 4 bases to trimming and J lost 1 base, with 8 bases between them. The CDR3 contains 14 residues. From germline, CDR1 is KGHDR and CDR2 SFDVKD. Here the CDR3 reads CATSEQARTDTQYF. DNA of the CDR3: TGTGCCACCAGTGAACAGGCCCGCACAGATACGCAGTATTTT.

This clone was seen once. This chain connects TRBV3-1 (or the pseudogene TRBV3-2) to TRBJ1-4, with 8 nucleotides matching TRBD1. With 2 bases clipped from V and 5 bases from J, the junction kept 4 bases outside the gene matches. The V gene's germline CDR1 is LGHDT and CDR2 YNNKEL (reference sequence). There are 15 residues in the CDR3. CDR3 nucleotides: TGTGCCAGCAGCCAACGTGGACAGGGCAATGAAAAACTGTTTTTT. It encodes CASSQRGQGNEKLFF.

V usage is TRBV6-5 and J usage is TRBJ1-5; the match to TRBD1 covers 9 bases. Per germline, CDR1 MNHEY and CDR2 SVGAGI. V lost 6 bases, J lost 2 bases, and 5 bases stayed unmatched. This CDR3 is 15 amino acids long. CDR3 amino acids: CASSKQGAGNQPQHF. CDR3 DNA sequence: TGTGCCAGCAGCAAACAGGGGGCTGGCAATCAGCCCCAGCATTTT.

This sequence joins TRBV25-1 and TRBJ2-5, with D possibly matching TRBD1 (6 bases). Germline V gene data show CDR1 as MGHDK and CDR2 as SYGVNS. Trimming took off 0 bases at V and 5 bases at J, with 13 bases between the two ends. The CDR3 runs to 15 residues. The CDR3, as DNA: TGTGCCAGCAGTGAATACTTGGGGGCCGGGGAGACCCAGTACTTC. It translates to CASSEYLGAGETQYF.